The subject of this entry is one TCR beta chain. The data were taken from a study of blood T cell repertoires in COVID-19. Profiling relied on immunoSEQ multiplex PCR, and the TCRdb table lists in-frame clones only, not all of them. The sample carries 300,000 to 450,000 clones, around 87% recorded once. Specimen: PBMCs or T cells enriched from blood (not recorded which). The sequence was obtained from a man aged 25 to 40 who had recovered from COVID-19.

The CDR3 sequence: CASSPGVIQLETQYF. Written as DNA, the CDR3 is TGTGCCAGCAGTCCGGGGGTCATCCAACTAGAGACCCAGTACTTC. V and J are TRBV6-5 and TRBJ2-5; possibly TRBD2 for D (6 bases). The CDR3 length is 15 residues. Trimming left V 5 bases short and J 4 bases short, with 17 bases between. Germline V CDR1 and CDR2: MNHEY, SVGAGI.